This T cell receptor (beta chain) was found in a study of response to subunit inactivated influenza vaccine. This clonotype was observed a few times. Its antigen remains unidentified. Overall study results and limits: Few additional T cells are recruited per seasonal influenza vaccination, authors suggested.

The CDR3 loop spans 14 amino acids. V lost 0 bases, J lost 6 bases, and 15 bases lay in between. Looked up from germline, CDR1 is DFQATT and CDR2 is SNEGSKA (reference sequence). MiXCR, run by TCRdb on the RT-PCR reads, gives a single entry per CDR3 protein. This sample has fewer than 700,000 distinct CDR3 sequences, with 10% to 15% found just once. The J gene is TRBJ2-7, the V gene TRBV20-1; D may be TRBD2 (5 bases). This sequence originates from a middle-aged man who received an inactivated influenza vaccine. The specimen comprised PBMCs from blood, sampled about 40 days after vaccination. The CDR3: CSARDPTGRGEQYF. CDR3 sequence (DNA): TGCAGTGCTAGAGATCCGACGGGCCGGGGCGAGCAGTACTTC.